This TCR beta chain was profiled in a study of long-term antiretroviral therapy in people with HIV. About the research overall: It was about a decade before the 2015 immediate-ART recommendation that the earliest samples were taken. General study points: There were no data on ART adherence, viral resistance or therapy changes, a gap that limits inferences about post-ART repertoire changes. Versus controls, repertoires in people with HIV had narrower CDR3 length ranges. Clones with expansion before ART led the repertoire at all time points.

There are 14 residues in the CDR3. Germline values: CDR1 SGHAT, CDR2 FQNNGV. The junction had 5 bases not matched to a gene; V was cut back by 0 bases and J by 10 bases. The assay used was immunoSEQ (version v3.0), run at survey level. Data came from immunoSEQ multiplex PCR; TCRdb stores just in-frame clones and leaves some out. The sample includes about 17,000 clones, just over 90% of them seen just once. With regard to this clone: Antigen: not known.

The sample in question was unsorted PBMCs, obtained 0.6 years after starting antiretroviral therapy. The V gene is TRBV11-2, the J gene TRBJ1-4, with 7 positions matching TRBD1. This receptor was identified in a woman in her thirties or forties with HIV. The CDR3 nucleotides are TGTGCCAGCAGCTTAGATCCTTCAGGGGGAAAACTGTTTTTT. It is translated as CASSLDPSGGKLFF.